This entry is about one T cell receptor (beta chain). Its antigen has not been determined. The cohort consisted of 666 healthy bone marrow donors. Cohort members were all nominally healthy when sampled, although unrecorded immune exposures were likely present. The donor tested CMV seronegative and was one of the 352 seronegative cohort members. A peripheral blood sample was collected from each donor, and TCR beta sequencing was performed on peripheral blood mononuclear cells. The Qiagen DNeasy Blood Extraction Kit was used to extract genomic DNA from the blood cell samples. Library generation was performed with the immunoSEQ multiplex PCR assay. For the multiplex PCR, a mixture combining 60 forward primers for TCR Vbeta segments and 13 reverse primers for TCR Jbeta segments was used. A multiplex PCR assay on genomic DNA amplified the CDR3 region of rearranged TCR beta genes. The amplified TCR beta libraries were sequenced on the Illumina HiSeq System as 87-base-pair reads. The authors processed their data as follows. In a later analysis, tens of millions of unique TCR beta chains were counted across the 650 to 750 repertoires, and roughly 11 million of these chains were shared by at least two donors. To remove PCR and sequencing errors, raw reads were error-corrected and collapsed into unique sequences using a nearest-neighbor algorithm that merged closely related sequences. CDR3 sequences were aligned to IMGT reference sequences to assign V, D and J gene segments. Each retained sequence needed at least a six-nucleotide match to both a V gene segment and a J gene segment. A rearrangement was called productive if the CDR3 had no stop codons and remained in frame with V and J, and every other rearrangement was called non-productive. CDR3 was defined by IMGT convention, running from the second conserved V-encoded cysteine to the conserved J-encoded phenylalanine. Sequences without an unambiguous match to a single V gene segment were excluded from the earlier analysis of 450 to 750 of the donors. In an earlier analysis of 450 to 700 of the donors, V segments were called functional above 56.7% productive rearrangements and were called segregating when the between-donor standard deviation exceeded 5%. A statistical classification framework was developed to diagnose cytomegalovirus status using the catalog of TCR beta chain sequences. In a later analysis, TCR nucleotide sequences were compared against IMGT/GENE-DB human TR gene sequences so that V and J genes could be assigned. In a later analysis, CDR3 sequences and most-parsimonious VDJ recombination scenarios were assigned using the TCRdist pipeline. In a later analysis, each TCR beta chain was defined by its CDR3 amino acid sequence together with its V-gene family, and reads without a unique V-gene family were excluded. In a later analysis, fewer than 650 highly shared, low-generation-probability nucleotide sequences were removed to address suspected cross-contamination and a sequencing artifact. In a later analysis, a clonal expansion index for each public chain was calculated from normalized within-repertoire ranks of inferred template counts. In a later analysis, generation probabilities were computed using a VDJ recombination model fitted to out-of-frame rearrangements, and the results were checked against IGoR. Hypergeometric tests were used in a later analysis to score TCR-TCR, TCR-HLA and TCR-CMV co-occurrence, with a repertoire-size bias correction applied to the TCR pairs. A later analysis estimated false discovery rates by permuting HLA or CMV assignments 20 times. In a later analysis, co-occurring TCRs were grouped using DBSCAN, with TCRdist sequence similarity added in when clustering inside HLA-allele-positive subsets. For co-occurrence clustering, repertoires with fewer than 30,000 or more than 120,000 public chains were excluded, along with five or six repertoires with anomalous nucleotide sharing. Drawn from immuneACCESS, this table holds only the in-frame rearrangements with V and J called that TCRdb kept. Clones are partly lost; checked studies trace under half to an unresolved V gene and leave the rest unexplained. D and trimming come from the DNA, and the V and J calls and clone size come from that table. For this sample, the table gives 150,000 to 200,000 clones. The ten largest clones add up to 5.5% to 7.5% of the sample.

These data originate in a study of cytomegalovirus exposure and HLA in healthy donors (dated by TCRdb to between 2016 and 2019). As for the study more broadly: An earlier analysis of roughly 500 of the donors reported more than 250 Gb of sequence data and 120 million or so unique TCR beta sequences from 150 million to 200 million T cells. An early release covering around 630 HLA-typed donors comprised roughly 300 gigabases of sequencing data and around 80 million unique TCR sequences. The genetic ancestry cluster associated with self-reported Caucasian donors included 81% of the roughly 400 genotyped donors. The aim of the study was to test whether cataloging public T cell receptors could identify signatures of past pathogen exposure. Using immunosequencing, the study profiled T cell repertoires from 666 subjects and related those repertoires to cytomegalovirus serostatus. A separate validation cohort of approximately 120 different subjects was used in addition to the roughly 700-subject first cohort. To predict cytomegalovirus infection status, the study combined high-throughput TCR immunosequencing, statistical association of individual TCRs with disease status, and machine learning. A later analysis re-analyzed previously published TCR beta repertoires from 600 to 850 donors and added high-resolution HLA genotyping to study TCR occurrence patterns. The later analysis used no new phenotypic data to find candidate immune exposures, relying instead on TCR beta sequences and their occurrence across donors. An earlier analysis of 587 of the donors used high-throughput TCR beta sequencing to judge whether each TCR beta V gene segment behaved as functional or pseudogenic. Donor age, sex, ethnicity and CMV serostatus were collected together with the repertoire data. In a later genetic analysis, genome-wide SNP genotypes for about 55% of the 666 donors were used, and that subset was treated as a discovery cohort. Every repertoire in the discovery cohort had been generated on one and the same sequencing platform. Class I and class II HLA loci were covered by the typing at four-digit resolution. The number of donors typed differed by locus, with about 629-630 for A, B, C, DRB1 and DQB1, about 500 for DQA1, some 570 for DPA1, and some 450 for DPB1. Because of strong linkage in the cohort, five DR-DQ haplotypes were treated as single units for association and clustering. On average, approximately 250,000 unique TCR beta nucleotide sequences were sequenced per donor among more than 350 genotyped donors of the cohort, with 15% to 20% of those sequences being non-productive. The paper as a whole reports these results and caveats: The classifier was reported to diagnose cytomegalovirus status with high specificity and sensitivity in both the original cohort and the validation cohort. A total of fewer than 200 TCR beta chains were listed by the study as associated with cytomegalovirus. Immune exposure information for the cohort was limited to CMV serostatus. A later genetic analysis reported fewer N-insertions in productive TCRs among donors in an Asian-associated ancestry cluster than the roughly 620-donor mean. A later analysis associated about 17,000 TCR beta sequences with specific HLA alleles at a false discovery rate of 0.05. A further reported finding was that TCR beta sequences accurately predicted the HLA-A and HLA-B alleles for most subjects in the first cohort. This cohort had only TCR beta chains sequenced, and the lack of alpha or paired-chain data limited which features could be detected. When HLA alleles, especially DR and DQ, strongly co-occurred, TCR associations were difficult to assign to individual alleles. Most TCR sequences were seen in very few donors, while some public TCRs were found in many individuals. An association between a missense DCLRE1C variant and V-gene and J-gene trimming of TCR beta chains was found in a later genetic analysis and replicated in an independent cohort. A cluster of highly shared sequence variants was judged likely to represent a technical artifact of the sequencing pipeline. In a later analysis, TCR association rates were found to vary across HLA loci, with the most associated TCRs seen for DRB1 alleles and the fewest for HLA-C alleles. According to a later analysis, parvovirus B19, influenza, CMV and Epstein-Barr virus appeared linked to several top co-occurrence clusters. Most CMV-associated TCR beta chains appeared to be HLA-restricted in a later analysis, and the HLA associations seemed to be driven largely by CMV exposure. Linkage disequilibrium might explain the correlated functional status among segregating V segments, but an unknown experimental factor could not be ruled out. Because counts were too low, some 16 rarely observed V segments, including chromosome 9 orphons, were excluded from the earlier analysis of around 640 of the donors. A few of the identified cytomegalovirus-associated TCR beta chains were confirmed in vitro to be specific for cytomegalovirus antigens. Presence/absence analyses assumed roughly uniform sequencing depth across donors, an assumption that may not hold. In a later analysis, HLA-associated TCR beta chains showed more clonal expansion and lower generation probabilities than non-associated chains that were equally common. In an earlier analysis of over 550 of the donors, most TCR beta V segments were observed in productive rearrangements about 87% or about 30% of the time, broadly matching IMGT annotations. HLA typing was unavailable for some donors at each locus, so association tests used only the typed subset. According to the authors, the approach could potentially be generalized to other disease states and immunological phenotypes.

The sequenced sample was PBMCs. The receptor was derived from a young man in good health and CMV-seronegative.

CDR3 loop: CASTEMGQVLRELFF. The DNA sequence is given as TGTGCCAGCACCGAAATGGGACAGGTCCTTAGGGAACTGTTTTTT. The chain joins TRBV2 to TRBJ1-4, with 8 bases matching TRBD1. For this chain, trimming is 7 bases at the V end and 12 bases at the J end, and the number of junction bases without a gene match is 16. For CDR1 and CDR2, the germline V gene lists SNHLY and FYNNEI. CDR3 length: 15 amino acids, cysteine to phenylalanine. Only the CDR3 portion is preserved as DNA: 45 bases, with reading frame beginning at the first base.